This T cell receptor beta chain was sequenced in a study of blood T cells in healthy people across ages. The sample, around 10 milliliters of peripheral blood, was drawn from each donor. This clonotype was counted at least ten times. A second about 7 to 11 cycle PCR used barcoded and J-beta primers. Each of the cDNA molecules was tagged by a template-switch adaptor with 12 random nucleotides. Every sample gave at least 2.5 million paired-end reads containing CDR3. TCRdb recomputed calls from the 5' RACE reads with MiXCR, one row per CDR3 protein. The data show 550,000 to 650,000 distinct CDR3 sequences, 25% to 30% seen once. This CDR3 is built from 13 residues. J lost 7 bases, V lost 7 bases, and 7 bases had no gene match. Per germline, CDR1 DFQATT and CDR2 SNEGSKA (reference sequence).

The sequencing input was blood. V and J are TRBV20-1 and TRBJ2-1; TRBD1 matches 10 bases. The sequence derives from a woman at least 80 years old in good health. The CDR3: CSVRQGARNEQFF. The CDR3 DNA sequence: TGCAGTGTTCGACAGGGGGCTAGGAATGAGCAGTTCTTC.